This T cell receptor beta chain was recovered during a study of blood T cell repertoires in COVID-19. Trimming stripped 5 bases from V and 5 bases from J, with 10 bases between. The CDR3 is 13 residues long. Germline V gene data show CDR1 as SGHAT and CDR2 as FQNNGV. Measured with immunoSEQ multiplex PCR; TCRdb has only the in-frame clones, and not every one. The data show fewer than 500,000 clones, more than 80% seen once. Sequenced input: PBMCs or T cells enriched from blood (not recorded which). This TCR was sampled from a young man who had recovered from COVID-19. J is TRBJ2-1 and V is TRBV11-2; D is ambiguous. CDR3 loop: CASSLSRDNEQFF. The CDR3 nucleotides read TGTGCCAGCAGCCTATCACGGGACAATGAGCAGTTCTTC.